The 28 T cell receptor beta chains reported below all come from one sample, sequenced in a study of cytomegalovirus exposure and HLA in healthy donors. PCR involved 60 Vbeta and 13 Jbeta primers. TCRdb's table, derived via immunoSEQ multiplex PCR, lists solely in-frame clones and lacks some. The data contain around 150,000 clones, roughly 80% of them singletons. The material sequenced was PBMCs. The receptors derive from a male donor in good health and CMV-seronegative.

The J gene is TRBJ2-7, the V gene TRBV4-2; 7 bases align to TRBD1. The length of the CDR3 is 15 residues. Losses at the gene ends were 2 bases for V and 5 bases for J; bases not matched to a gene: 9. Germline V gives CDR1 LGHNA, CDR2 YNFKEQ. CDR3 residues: CASSQQTTGSNEQYF. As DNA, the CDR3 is TGTGCCAGCAGCCAACAGACGACAGGGTCGAACGAGCAGTACTTC.

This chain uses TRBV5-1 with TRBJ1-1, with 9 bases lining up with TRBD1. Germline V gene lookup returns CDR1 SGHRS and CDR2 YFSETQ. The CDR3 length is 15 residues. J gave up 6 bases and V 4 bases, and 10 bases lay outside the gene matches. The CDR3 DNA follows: TGCGCCAGCAGCCCGATACAGGGGGCATTGGCTGAAGCTTTCTTT. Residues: CASSPIQGALAEAFF.

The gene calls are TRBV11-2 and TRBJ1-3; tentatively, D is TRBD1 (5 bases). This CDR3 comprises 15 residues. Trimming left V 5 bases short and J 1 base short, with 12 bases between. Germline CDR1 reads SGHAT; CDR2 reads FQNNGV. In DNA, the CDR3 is TGTGCCAGCAGCCCGACAGTTGTGTCTGGAAACACCATATATTTT. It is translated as CASSPTVVSGNTIYF.

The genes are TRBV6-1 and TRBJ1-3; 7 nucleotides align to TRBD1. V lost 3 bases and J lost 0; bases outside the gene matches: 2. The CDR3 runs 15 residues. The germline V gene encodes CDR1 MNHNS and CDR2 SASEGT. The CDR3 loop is CASSDRQGSGNTIYF. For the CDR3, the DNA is TGTGCCAGCAGTGACAGACAGGGCTCTGGAAACACCATATATTTT.

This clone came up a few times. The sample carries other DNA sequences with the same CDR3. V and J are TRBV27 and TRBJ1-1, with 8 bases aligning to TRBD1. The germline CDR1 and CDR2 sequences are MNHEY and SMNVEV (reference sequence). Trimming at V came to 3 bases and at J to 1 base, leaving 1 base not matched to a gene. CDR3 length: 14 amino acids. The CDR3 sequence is CASSFGTGNTEAFF. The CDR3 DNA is TGTGCCAGCAGTTTTGGGACAGGGAACACTGAAGCTTTCTTT.

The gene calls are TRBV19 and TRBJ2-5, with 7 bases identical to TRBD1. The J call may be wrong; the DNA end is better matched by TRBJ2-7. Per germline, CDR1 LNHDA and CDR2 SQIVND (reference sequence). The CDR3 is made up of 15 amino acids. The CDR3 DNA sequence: TGTGCCAGTAGTGCCTCCGCCGGGACAGTCTACGAGCAGTACTTC. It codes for CASSASAGTVYEQYF.

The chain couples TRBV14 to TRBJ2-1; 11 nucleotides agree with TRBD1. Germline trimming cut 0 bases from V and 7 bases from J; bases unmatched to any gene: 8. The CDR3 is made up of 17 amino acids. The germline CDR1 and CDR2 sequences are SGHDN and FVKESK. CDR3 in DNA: TGTGCCAGCAGCCAAGATCTGAGGACAGGGGGCTGGAATGAGCAGTTCTTC. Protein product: CASSQDLRTGGWNEQFF.

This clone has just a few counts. For the CDR3, the DNA is TGCGCCAGCAGCCGGAGTTGGCGTGGGGCCTCTGGGGCCAACGTCCTGACTTTC. Its protein product is CASSRSWRGASGANVLTF. The chain is built from TRBV4-1 and TRBJ2-6; D perhaps matches TRBD1 (5 bases). With 4 bases removed from V and 0 bases from J, the gap between germline ends came to 16 bases. The CDR3 is made up of 18 amino acids. The V gene's germline CDR1 is MGHRA and CDR2 YSYEKL.

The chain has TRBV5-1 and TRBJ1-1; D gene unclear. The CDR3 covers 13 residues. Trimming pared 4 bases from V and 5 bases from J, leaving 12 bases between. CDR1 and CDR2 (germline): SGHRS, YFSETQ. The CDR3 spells CASSPAPATEAFF. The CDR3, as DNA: TGCGCCAGCAGCCCTGCCCCAGCGACTGAAGCTTTCTTT.

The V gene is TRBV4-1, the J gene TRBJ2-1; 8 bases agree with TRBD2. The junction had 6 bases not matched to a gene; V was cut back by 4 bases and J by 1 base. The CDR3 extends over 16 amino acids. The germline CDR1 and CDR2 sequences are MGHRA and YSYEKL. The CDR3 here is CASSLSSGSSYNEQFF. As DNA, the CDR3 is TGCGCCAGCAGCCTCTCAAGCGGGAGTTCCTACAATGAGCAGTTCTTC.

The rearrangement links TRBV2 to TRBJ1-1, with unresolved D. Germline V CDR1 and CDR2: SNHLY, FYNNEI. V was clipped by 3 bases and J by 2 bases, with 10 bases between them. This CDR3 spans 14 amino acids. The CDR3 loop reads CASSDISENTEAFF. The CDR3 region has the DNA TGTGCCAGCAGTGATATCTCAGAAAACACTGAAGCTTTCTTT.

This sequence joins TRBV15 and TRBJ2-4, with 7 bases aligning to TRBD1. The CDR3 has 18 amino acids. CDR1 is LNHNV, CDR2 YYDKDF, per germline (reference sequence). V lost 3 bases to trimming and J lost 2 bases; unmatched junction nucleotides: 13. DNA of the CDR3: TGTGCCACCAGCAGTACCCCGACAGGGAGAGGGTCCAAAAACATTCAGTACTTC. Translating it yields CATSSTPTGRGSKNIQYF.

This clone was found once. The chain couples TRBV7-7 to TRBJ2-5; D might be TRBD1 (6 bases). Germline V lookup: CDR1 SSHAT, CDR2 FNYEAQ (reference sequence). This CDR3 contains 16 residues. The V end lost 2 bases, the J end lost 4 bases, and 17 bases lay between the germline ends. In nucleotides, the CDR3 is TGTGCCAGCAGCTTAACTCCTTCACTAGGGGGAGAGACCCAGTACTTC. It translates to CASSLTPSLGGETQYF.

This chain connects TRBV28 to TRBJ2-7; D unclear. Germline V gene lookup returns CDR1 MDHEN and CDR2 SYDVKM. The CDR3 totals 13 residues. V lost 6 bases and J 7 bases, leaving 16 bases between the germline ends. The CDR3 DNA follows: TGTGCCAGCAGCAACTATAAAAATTGGGAGCAGTACTTC. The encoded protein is CASSNYKNWEQYF.

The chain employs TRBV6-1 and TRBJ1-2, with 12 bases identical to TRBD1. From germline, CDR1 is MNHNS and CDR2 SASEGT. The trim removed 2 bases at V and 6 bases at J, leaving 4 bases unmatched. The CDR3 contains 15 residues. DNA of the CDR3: TGTGCCAGCAGTGAATCCGGGACAGGGGGCCATGGCTACACCTTC. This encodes CASSESGTGGHGYTF.

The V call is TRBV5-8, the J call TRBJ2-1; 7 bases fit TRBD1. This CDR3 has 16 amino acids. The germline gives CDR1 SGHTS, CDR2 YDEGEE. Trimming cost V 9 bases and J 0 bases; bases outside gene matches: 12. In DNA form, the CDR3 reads TGTGCCATCAATACAGGGGATCCCCGCTCCTACAATGAGCAGTTCTTC. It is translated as CAINTGDPRSYNEQFF.

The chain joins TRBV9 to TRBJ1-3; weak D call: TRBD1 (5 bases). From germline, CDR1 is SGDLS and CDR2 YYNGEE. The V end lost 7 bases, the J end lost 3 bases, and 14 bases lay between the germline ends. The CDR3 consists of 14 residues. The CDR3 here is CASGRGGGGNTIYF. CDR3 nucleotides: TGTGCCAGCGGTCGCGGGGGGGGTGGAAACACCATATATTTT.

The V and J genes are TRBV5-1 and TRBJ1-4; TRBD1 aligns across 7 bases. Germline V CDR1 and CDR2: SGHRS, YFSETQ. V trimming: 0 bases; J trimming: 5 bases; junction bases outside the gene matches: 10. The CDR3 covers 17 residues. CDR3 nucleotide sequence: TGCGCCAGCAGCTTGGCGACAGGGTCCTCCGCAAATGAAAAACTGTTTTTT. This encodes CASSLATGSSANEKLFF.

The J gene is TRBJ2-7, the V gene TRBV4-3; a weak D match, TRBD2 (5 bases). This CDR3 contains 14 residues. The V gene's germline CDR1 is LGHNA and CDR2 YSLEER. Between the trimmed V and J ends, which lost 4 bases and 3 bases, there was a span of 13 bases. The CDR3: CASSPADGYYEQYF. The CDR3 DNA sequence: TGCGCCAGCAGCCCAGCGGACGGGTACTACGAGCAGTACTTC.

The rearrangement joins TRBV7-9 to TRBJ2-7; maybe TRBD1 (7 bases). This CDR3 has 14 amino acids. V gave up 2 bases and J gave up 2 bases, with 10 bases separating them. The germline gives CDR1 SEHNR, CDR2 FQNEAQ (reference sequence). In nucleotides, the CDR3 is TGTGCCAGCAGCTTACAGGGGGGTCCCTACGAGCAGTACTTC. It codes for CASSLQGGPYEQYF.

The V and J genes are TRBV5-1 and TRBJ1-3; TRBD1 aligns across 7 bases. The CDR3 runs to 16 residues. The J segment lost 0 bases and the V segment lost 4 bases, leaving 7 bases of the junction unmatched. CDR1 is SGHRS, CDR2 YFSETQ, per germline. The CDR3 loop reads CASSPGGYSSGNTIYF. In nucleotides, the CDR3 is TGCGCCAGCAGCCCAGGGGGTTATAGCTCTGGAAACACCATATATTTT.

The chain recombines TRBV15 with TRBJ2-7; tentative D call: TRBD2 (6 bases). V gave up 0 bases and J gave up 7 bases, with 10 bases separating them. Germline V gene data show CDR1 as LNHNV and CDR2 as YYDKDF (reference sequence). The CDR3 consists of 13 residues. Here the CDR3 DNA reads TGTGCCACCAGCAGAGATAGTGGGGGGGAGCAGTACTTC. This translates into CATSRDSGGEQYF.

DNA of the CDR3: TGTGCCAGCAGCTTGCCGGGACAGGGGATCAATGAGCAGTTCTTC. It translates to CASSLPGQGINEQFF. The gene calls are TRBV7-9 and TRBJ2-1; TRBD1 matches 10 bases. CDR1 SEHNR and CDR2 FQNEAQ come from the germline V gene (reference sequence). J gave up 6 bases and V 3 bases, and 5 bases lay outside the gene matches. The CDR3 length is 15 residues.

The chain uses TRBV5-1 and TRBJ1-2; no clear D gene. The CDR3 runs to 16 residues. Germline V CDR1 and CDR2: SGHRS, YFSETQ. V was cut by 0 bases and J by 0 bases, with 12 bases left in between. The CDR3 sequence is CASSLGGTRANYGYTF. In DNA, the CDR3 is TGCGCCAGCAGCTTGGGAGGTACCCGAGCTAACTATGGCTACACCTTC.

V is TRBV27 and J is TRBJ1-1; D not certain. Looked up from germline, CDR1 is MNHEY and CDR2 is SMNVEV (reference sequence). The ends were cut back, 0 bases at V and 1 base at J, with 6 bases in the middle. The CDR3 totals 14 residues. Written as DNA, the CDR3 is TGTGCCAGCAGTTTATCGCCGGGGAACACTGAAGCTTTCTTT. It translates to CASSLSPGNTEAFF.

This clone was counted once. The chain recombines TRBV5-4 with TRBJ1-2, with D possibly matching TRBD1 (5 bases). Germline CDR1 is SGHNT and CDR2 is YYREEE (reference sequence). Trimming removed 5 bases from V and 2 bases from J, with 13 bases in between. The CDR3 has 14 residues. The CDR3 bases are TGTGCCAGCAGATTGCAGGGAAGCAACTATGGCTACACCTTC. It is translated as CASRLQGSNYGYTF.

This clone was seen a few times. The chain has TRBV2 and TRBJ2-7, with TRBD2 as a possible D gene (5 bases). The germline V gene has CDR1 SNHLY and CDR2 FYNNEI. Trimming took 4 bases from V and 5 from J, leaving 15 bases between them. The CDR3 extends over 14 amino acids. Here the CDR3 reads CASSVWVGNNEQYF. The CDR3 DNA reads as TGTGCCAGCAGTGTTTGGGTCGGGAACAACGAGCAGTACTTC.

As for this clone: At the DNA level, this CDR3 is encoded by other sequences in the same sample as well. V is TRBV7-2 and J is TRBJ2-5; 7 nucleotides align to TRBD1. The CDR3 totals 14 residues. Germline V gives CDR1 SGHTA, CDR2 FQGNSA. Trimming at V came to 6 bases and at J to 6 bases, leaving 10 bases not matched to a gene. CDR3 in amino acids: CASSYTDRRQTQYF. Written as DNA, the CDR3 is TGTGCCAGCAGTTATACGGACAGGCGGCAGACCCAGTACTTC.